This is a list of T cell receptor delta chains from one sample in a study of Vδ1+ human thymocytes. TCRdb re-processed the multiplex PCR reads using CATT. The sample includes roughly 56,000 delta-chain clones, over 13% seen only once; the top ten take 0.3% to 0.45%. What was sequenced was Vdelta1+ gamma-delta thymocytes from the thymus. The receptors derive from a girl less than two years old who had congenital heart surgery. The CDR3 runs from the conserved cysteine through the conserved F or W. The order of the fields is clone size, V gene, CDR3 length, D gene, J gene, CDR3 DNA, CDR3 protein. D genes are given only for firm matches. Only part of the rows carry a size: once, few, many, or a class if the clone is expanded.

few,TRDV1,18,.,TRDJ1,TGTGCTCTTGGGAATTCCCCTCGACTTACGGGATTCGGAGTTAAACTCATCTTT,CALGNSPRLTGFGVKLIF
.,TRDV1,18,TRDD3,TRDJ1,TGTGCTCTTGGGGAACTAAGAGGGATACCTTTAAACTACGATAAACTCATCTTT,CALGELRGIPLNYDKLIF
.,TRDV1,23,TRDD3,TRDJ1,TGTGCTCTTGGGGAACTAGGGCGGCCTTCTTTTAGCGCTCTGGGGGAGAGTACCGATAAACTCATCTTT,CALGELGRPSFSALGESTDKLIF
.,TRDV1,23,TRDD2,TRDJ1,TGTGCTCTTGGGGAAGGGCCTTCCTACGTAACCGGGGATAAAAAGCTAAACACCGATAAACTCATCTTT,CALGEGPSYVTGDKKLNTDKLIF
few,TRDV1,14,.,TRDJ2,TGTGCTCTTGGGGTGATCCGGGGAGAAGCACAACTCTTCTTT,CALGVIRGEAQLFF
few,TRDV1,19,TRDD3,TRDJ1,TGTGCTCTTCTTCCTTCCAGTACTGGGGGACACCGTCCGACCGATAAACTCATCTTT,CALLPSSTGGHRPTDKLIF
.,TRDV1,21,TRDD3,TRDJ1,TGTGCTCTTGGGCTCATCCAGAACCCGTACTGGGGGATCAGTAACACCGATAAACTCATCTTT,CALGLIQNPYWGISNTDKLIF
.,TRDV1,15,.,TRDJ1,TGTGCTCTTGGGGGTGGAGATCTTTACACCGATAAACTCATCTTT,CALGGGDLYTDKLIF
few,TRDV1,20,TRDD3,TRDJ1,TGTGCTCTTGGGGAACCGGATTTAACGTACTGGGGGATACGATCGGATAAACTCATCTTT,CALGEPDLTYWGIRSDKLIF
.,TRDV1,23,TRDD3,TRDJ1,TGTGCTCTTGGGGAACAACCAGTAATGGCCCCTACGTTGGCTGGGGGTAATTATGATAAACTCATCTTT,CALGEQPVMAPTLAGGNYDKLIF
many,TRDV2,20,TRDD3,TRDJ1,TGTGCCTGTGAACCCGTACTGGGGGATACTGAAGACAAGTACACCGATAAACTCATCTTT,CACEPVLGDTEDKYTDKLIF
.,TRDV1,20,TRDD3,TRDJ1,TGTGCTCTTGGGGAACTGATCCTCCCCTGGGGGATGCATTACACCGATAAACTCATCTTT,CALGELILPWGMHYTDKLIF
.,TRDV1,17,.,TRDJ1,TGTGCTCTTGGGGATGTGGTGTCTGGGTCATACACCGATAAACTCATCTTT,CALGDVVSGSYTDKLIF
.,TRDV2,17,TRDD3,TRDJ1,TGTGCCTGTGACTCCGTACTGGGGGGCAAGTACACCGATAAGCTCATCTTT,CACDSVLGGKYTDKLIF
.,TRDV2,17,TRDD3,TRDJ1,TGTGCCTGCTACACCGCATGGGGGATACGAAGGCCCGATAAACTCATCTTT,CACYTAWGIRRPDKLIF
.,TRDV1,16,.,TRDJ1,TGTGCTCTTGGGGAAAGACGGGGATTGGAGACCGATAAACTCATCTTT,CALGERRGLETDKLIF
few,TRDV1,19,TRDD3,TRDJ1,TGTGCTCTTGAGTGTGCGCCCAACTGGGGGATACCATCCACCGATAAACTCATCTTT,CALECAPNWGIPSTDKLIF
few,TRDV1,22,TRDD3,TRDJ1,TGTGCTCTTGGGGAACTAGAAGCTCCCTCCTGTACTGGGGGATACCCCACCGATAAACTCATCTTT,CALGELEAPSCTGGYPTDKLIF
.,TRDV2,15,TRDD3,TRDJ1,TGTGCCTGTGACCCATGGGCTGGGGGATACGCGAAACTCATCTTT,CACDPWAGGYAKLIF
.,TRDV1,19,TRDD3,TRDJ1,TGTGCTCTTGGACCCACCCCAGAGGGGGATGGGGGGAACACCGATAAACTCATCTTT,CALGPTPEGDGGNTDKLIF
.,TRDV2,19,.,TRDJ1,TGTGCCTGTGCGGCCTTCCGGATTACTGCTGGGGGTCGTTTTGATAAACTCATCTTT,CACAAFRITAGGRFDKLIF
few,TRDV1,18,TRDD3,TRDJ1,TGTGCTCTTGGGGCTCTTTACGTGGGGGATCAGGACACCGATAAACTCATCTTT,CALGALYVGDQDTDKLIF
few,TRDV1,18,TRDD3,TRDJ1,TGTGCCCTTGGGGAACTAGCCGGATTGGGGGATAATAGCGATAAACTCATCTTT,CALGELAGLGDNSDKLIF
.,TRDV1,21,.,TRDJ1,TGTGCTCTTGGGGAGACTTCCGCCGGGTGGTCGGGTGTTTATGTCACCGATAAACTCATCTTT,CALGETSAGWSGVYVTDKLIF
few,TRDV2,15,TRDD3,TRDJ1,TGTGCCTGTGGACCTTGGGGGAATTACACCGATAAACTCATCTTT,CACGPWGNYTDKLIF
few,TRDV1,16,TRDD3,TRDJ1,TGTGCTCTTGGGCTTCCCATGTACTGGGGCACCGATAAACTCATCTTT,CALGLPMYWGTDKLIF
.,TRDV1,26,TRDD3,TRDJ1,TGTGCTCTTGGGTACTCAAATCTTCCCGGCCCTTACTGGGGGATTGTACGAGAAAAGTACACCGATAAACTCATCTTT,CALGYSNLPGPYWGIVREKYTDKLIF